Shown below are 23 T cell receptor beta chains from a single sample sequenced in a study of T cell responses to AZD1222 COVID-19 vaccine (dated by TCRdb to about 2021). The intended sense of this specimen's time point label: baseline before first vaccination. Receptors were amplified or captured by the immunoSEQ multiplex PCR assay. As stored in TCRdb, this immuneACCESS dataset retains in-frame rearrangements with V and J assigned. A fraction of the clones does not appear; measured against another copy, unresolved V genes explain less than half of the discrepancy, and the remainder lacks a known reason. For this sample the table gives fewer than 150,000 clones, of which nearly 95% were detected only once. The ten biggest clones cover roughly 0.9% of the sample. Sequencing was performed on peripheral blood, taken on day 0 of AZD1222 vaccination. These receptors all stem from an adult in good health.

This chain links TRBV27 with TRBJ1-1; D remains unclear. The CDR3 consists of 13 residues. Germline V lookup: CDR1 MNHEY, CDR2 SMNVEV (reference sequence). V was clipped by 3 bases and J by 4 bases, with 9 bases between them. The chain's CDR3 is CASSFGVGTEAFF. The CDR3 nucleotides are TGTGCCAGCAGTTTCGGGGTGGGCACTGAAGCTTTCTTT.

The V gene is TRBV19, the J gene TRBJ1-1, with D perhaps matching TRBD1 (5 bases). Germline CDR1 is LNHDA and CDR2 is SQIVND (reference sequence). The CDR3 loop spans 15 amino acids. Deletions cut 1 base from V and 10 bases from J, with 19 bases between. Written as DNA, the CDR3 is TGTGCCAGTAGTATAGGACGTACAGGCGCCTTTCTAGCTTTCTTT. Residues: CASSIGRTGAFLAFF.

The V gene is TRBV19, the J gene TRBJ1-1; D gene ambiguous. Germline assignment: CDR1 LNHDA and CDR2 SQIVND (reference sequence). The CDR3 has 14 amino acids. Deletions cut 1 base from V and 7 bases from J, with 13 bases between. The DNA for the CDR3 is TGTGCCAGTAGTATAGGAGGGCCAGTCGGTGAAGCTTTCTTT. It encodes CASSIGGPVGEAFF.

This clone appeared a single time. Other DNA sequences in the sample encode the same CDR3. CDR3 nucleotides: TGTGCCAGCAGCGTAGCGGGGGCCTCTTACAATGAGCAGTTCTTC. Protein: CASSVAGASYNEQFF. The chain joins TRBV9 to TRBJ2-1; D is tentatively TRBD1 or TRBD2 (6 bases each). The V gene lost 0 bases and the J gene lost 4 bases, with 11 bases spanning the gap. This CDR3 has 15 amino acids. Per the germline V gene, CDR1 is SGDLS and CDR2 is YYNGEE.

About this clone itself: Distinct nucleotide sequences in the sample also encode this CDR3. V and J are TRBV9 and TRBJ1-6; D not certain. The germline V and J ends were trimmed by 0 bases and 6 bases, with 7 bases remaining between them. The CDR3 contains 14 residues. Per the germline V gene, CDR1 is SGDLS and CDR2 is YYNGEE. This CDR3 is CASSVEDINSPLHF. In nucleotides, the CDR3 is TGTGCCAGCAGCGTAGAAGACATTAATTCACCCCTCCACTTT.

The genes are TRBV10-3 and TRBJ1-1; 7 nucleotides match TRBD1. The CDR3 loop spans 13 amino acids. J lost 6 bases, V lost 1 base, and 2 bases had no gene match. Germline CDR1 and CDR2: ENHRY and SYGVKD. CDR3 in DNA: TGTGCCATCAGTGAGTTCGGGACAGCTGAAGCTTTCTTT. It specifies CAISEFGTAEAFF.

The chain employs TRBV5-1 and TRBJ1-1; 11 nucleotides line up with TRBD1. Trimming cost V 3 bases and J 5 bases; bases outside gene matches: 6. The germline V gene has CDR1 SGHRS and CDR2 YFSETQ. The length of the CDR3 is 15 residues. The CDR3 bases are TGCGCCAGCAGCTGGACAGGGGGCGGGAGGACTGAAGCTTTCTTT. Its translation: CASSWTGGGRTEAFF.

The V gene is TRBV2, the J gene TRBJ1-5, with 7 bases that match TRBD1. CDR3 length: 15 residues. Germline CDR1 SNHLY, CDR2 FYNNEI. The V and J ends lost 5 bases and 2 bases, in that order; junction bases with no gene match: 6. For the CDR3, the DNA is TGTGCCAGCAGTAAAGGGGGCTATGGCAATCAGCCCCAGCATTTT. Amino acids: CASSKGGYGNQPQHF.

This rearrangement joins TRBV28 to TRBJ2-1, with D perhaps TRBD1 (5 bases). V was trimmed by 5 bases and J by 0 bases, leaving 14 bases between them. The CDR3 is 16 residues long. The germline gives CDR1 MDHEN, CDR2 SYDVKM. The CDR3 DNA follows: TGTGCCAGCAGTGTATACAGGTCGAGCTCCTACAATGAGCAGTTCTTC. It yields the protein CASSVYRSSSYNEQFF.

This clone was detected once. The chain employs TRBV30 and TRBJ1-2, with D perhaps matching TRBD1 (5 bases). This CDR3 has 12 residues. Germline loops: CDR1 GTSNPN, CDR2 SVGIG (reference sequence). Trimming cost V 2 bases and J 12 bases, with 16 bases left between them. For the CDR3, the DNA is TGTGCCTGGAGTTACATGACAGCCAGTAACACCTTC. It codes for CAWSYMTASNTF.

This chain links TRBV15 with TRBJ1-6; D is ambiguous. The CDR3 extends over 12 amino acids. V lost 1 base and J lost 8, with 3 bases in between. CDR1 is LNHNV and CDR2 is YYDKDF in the germline V gene (reference sequence). Here the CDR3 reads CATSRVDSPLHF. The CDR3 bases are TGTGCCACCAGCAGAGTGGATTCACCCCTCCACTTT.

The J gene is TRBJ1-1, the V gene TRBV5-1; D gene unclear. Trimming pared 4 bases from V and 1 base from J, leaving 14 bases between. CDR1 is SGHRS, CDR2 YFSETQ, per germline. The CDR3 is 15 residues long. The CDR3 protein is CASSPWTDANTEAFF. DNA of the CDR3: TGCGCCAGCAGCCCCTGGACGGACGCGAACACTGAAGCTTTCTTT.

The V call is TRBV7-2, the J call TRBJ1-1; maybe TRBD1 (5 bases). This CDR3 is built from 17 residues. V was shortened by 0 bases and J by 0 bases, with 14 bases between the two germline ends. Per the germline V gene, CDR1 is SGHTA and CDR2 is FQGNSA. DNA of the CDR3: TGTGCCAGCAGCTTAGCACCTGACAGTTATCTGAACACTGAAGCTTTCTTT. Protein sequence: CASSLAPDSYLNTEAFF.

The chain joins TRBV29-1 to TRBJ1-1; tentative D call: TRBD1 (6 bases). This CDR3 is 11 amino acids long. The V and J ends lost 3 bases and 8 bases respectively, with 10 bases between them. CDR1 SQVTM and CDR2 ANQGSEA come from the germline V gene. The CDR3 DNA sequence: TGCAGCGTTGATATGGGGACAGAAGCTTTCTTT. Its translation is CSVDMGTEAFF. The entire variable domain, with the rest obtained from reference TRBV29-1 and TRBJ1-1, is as follows: SAVISQKPSRDICQRGTSLTIQCQVDSQVTMMFWYRQQPGQSLTLIATANQGSEATYESGFVIDKFPISRPNLTFSTLTVSNMSPEDSSIYLCSVDMGTEAFFGQGTRLTVV.

V gene TRBV18 combines with J gene TRBJ1-5; D remains unclear. V was clipped by 3 bases and J by 1 base, with 13 bases between them. CDR1 and CDR2 from the germline V gene are KGHSH and LQKENI. CDR3 length equals 16 residues. The CDR3 is CASSPGPPPSNQPQHF. CDR3 nucleotides: TGTGCCAGCTCACCTGGGCCTCCCCCCAGCAATCAGCCCCAGCATTTT.

The rearrangement links TRBV11-3 to TRBJ2-3, with 7 bases identical to TRBD2. The CDR3 runs to 13 residues. Germline assignment: CDR1 SGHNT and CDR2 YENEEA. V lost 11 bases and J lost 3; bases outside the gene matches: 8. The CDR3 nucleotides read TGTGCCCCGAGGGAGGGGCAGACAGATACGCAGTATTTT. Its translation: CAPREGQTDTQYF.

The chain combines TRBV6-6 with TRBJ1-5; 7 nucleotides agree with TRBD1. The CDR3 contains 13 residues. In germline, CDR1 is MNHNY, CDR2 SVGAGI (reference sequence). V was pared by 6 bases and J by 7 bases, with 6 bases of the junction left unmatched. The CDR3 protein is CASSPQGGQPQHF. In DNA, the CDR3 is TGTGCCAGCAGCCCTCAGGGGGGGCAGCCCCAGCATTTT.

The CDR3 DNA reads as TGTGCCAGCAGGGACGACGGGACCGCCACCTACGAGCAGTACTTC. Translating it yields CASRDDGTATYEQYF. The chain combines TRBV27 with TRBJ2-7; TRBD1 or TRBD2 may be the D gene (5 bases each). Germline-derived CDR1 and CDR2 are MNHEY and SMNVEV (reference sequence). V lost 6 bases, J lost 2 bases, and 17 bases lay in between. There are 15 residues in the CDR3.

This clone was detected a few times. The CDR3 DNA is TGTGCCAGCAGCCGCACTCGGACAGGGGTGACAGATACGCAGTATTTT. Translation: CASSRTRTGVTDTQYF. This chain connects TRBV5-6 to TRBJ2-3; TRBD1 aligns across 9 bases. The CDR3 length is 16 residues. Looked up from germline, CDR1 is SGHDT and CDR2 is YYEEEE. V shed 4 bases, J shed 3 bases, and the junction held 9 bases outside the gene matches.

The chain combines TRBV5-5 with TRBJ1-1; D might be TRBD1 (5 bases). Trimming pared 2 bases from V and 4 bases from J, leaving 12 bases between. The CDR3 is 14 amino acids. Germline assignment: CDR1 SGHKS and CDR2 YYEKEE (reference sequence). The CDR3 DNA reads TGTGCCAGCAGCTTTTGGTCAGGGACCACTGAAGCTTTCTTT. As protein: CASSFWSGTTEAFF.

The chain joins TRBV6-4 to TRBJ2-1, with 7 bases aligning to TRBD2. V lost 6 bases to trimming and J lost 7 bases; unmatched junction nucleotides: 12. This CDR3 comprises 15 residues. The germline gives CDR1 MRHNA, CDR2 SNTAGT. CDR3 coding DNA: TGTGCCAGCAGCTTTACTAGCGCAGGTGGAAATGAGCAGTTCTTC. Translation: CASSFTSAGGNEQFF.

V gene TRBV11-3 combines with J gene TRBJ2-3; D perhaps matches TRBD1 (5 bases). CDR3 length equals 15 residues. Trimming left V 3 bases short and J 4 bases short, with 14 bases between. Germline CDR1 and CDR2: SGHNT and YENEEA. The CDR3 loop reads CASSFGRVSADTQYF. DNA for the CDR3: TGTGCCAGCAGCTTTGGCAGGGTTTCTGCAGATACGCAGTATTTT. The whole variable domain, filled in from reference TRBV11-3 and TRBJ2-3, reads EAGVVQSPRYKIIEKKQPVAFWCNPISGHNTLYWYLQNLGQGPELLIRYENEEAVDDSQLPKDRFSAERLKGVDSTLKIQPAELGDSAVYLCASSFGRVSADTQYFGPGTRLTVL.

This clone has only a few counts. The CDR3 DNA follows: TGTGCCAGTAGCGACCCCCGGCGAATTTCCAATTCACCCCTCCACTTT. This translates into CASSDPRRISNSPLHF. This sequence joins TRBV19 and TRBJ1-6, with D hard to call. CDR1 is LNHDA and CDR2 is SQIVND in the germline V gene (reference sequence). Trimming shortened V by 6 bases and J by 7 bases, and 19 bases separated the two germline ends. The CDR3 is 16 amino acids.